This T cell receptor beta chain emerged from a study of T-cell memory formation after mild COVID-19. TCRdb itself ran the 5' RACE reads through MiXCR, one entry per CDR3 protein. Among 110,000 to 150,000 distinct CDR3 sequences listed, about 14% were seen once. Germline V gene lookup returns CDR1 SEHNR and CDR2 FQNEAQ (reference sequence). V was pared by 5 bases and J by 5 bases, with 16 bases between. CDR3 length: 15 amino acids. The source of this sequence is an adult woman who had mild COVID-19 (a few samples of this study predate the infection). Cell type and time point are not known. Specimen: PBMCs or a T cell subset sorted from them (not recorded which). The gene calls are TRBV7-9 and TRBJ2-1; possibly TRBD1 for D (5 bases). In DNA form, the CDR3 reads TGTGCCAGCAGCCCAGGGCAGGTAGAGAACAATGAGCAGTTCTTC. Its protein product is CASSPGQVENNEQFF.